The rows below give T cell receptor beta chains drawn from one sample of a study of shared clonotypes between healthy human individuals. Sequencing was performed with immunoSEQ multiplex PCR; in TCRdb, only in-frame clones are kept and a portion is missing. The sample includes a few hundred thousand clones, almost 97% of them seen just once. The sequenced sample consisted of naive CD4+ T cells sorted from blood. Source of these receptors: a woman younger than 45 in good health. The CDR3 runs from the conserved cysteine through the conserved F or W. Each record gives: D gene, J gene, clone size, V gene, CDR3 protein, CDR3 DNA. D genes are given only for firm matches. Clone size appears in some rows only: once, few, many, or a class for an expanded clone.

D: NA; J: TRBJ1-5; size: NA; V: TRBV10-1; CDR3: CASSEEGGPQHF; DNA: TGCGCCAGCAGTGAGGAGGGAGGGCCCCAGCATTTT
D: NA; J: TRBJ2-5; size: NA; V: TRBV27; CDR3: CASSPAGKQETQYF; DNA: TGTGCCAGCAGTCCCGCGGGTAAACAAGAGACCCAGTACTTC
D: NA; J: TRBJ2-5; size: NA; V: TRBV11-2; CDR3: CASSLASRPLAGKETQYF; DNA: TGTGCCAGCAGCTTGGCGAGCAGGCCCCTTGCAGGTAAAGAGACCCAGTACTTC
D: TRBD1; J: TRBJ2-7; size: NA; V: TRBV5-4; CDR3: CASSLARTGGGGLEQYF; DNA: TGTGCCAGCAGCTTGGCCAGGACAGGGGGCGGAGGGCTCGAGCAGTACTTC
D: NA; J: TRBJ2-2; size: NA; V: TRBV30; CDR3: CAWSVITGELFF; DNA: TGTGCCTGGAGTGTAATCACCGGGGAGCTGTTTTTT
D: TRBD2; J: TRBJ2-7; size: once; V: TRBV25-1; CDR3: CASSDGTSGSPYEQYF; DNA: TGTGCCAGCAGTGACGGGACTAGCGGGAGTCCCTACGAGCAGTACTTC
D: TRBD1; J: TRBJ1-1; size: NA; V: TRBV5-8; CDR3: CASSEYRGTEAFF; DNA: TGTGCCAGCAGCGAGTACAGGGGTACTGAAGCTTTCTTT
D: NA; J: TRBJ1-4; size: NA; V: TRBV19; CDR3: CASSGRRRLNEKLFF; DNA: TGTGCCAGTAGTGGCAGAAGGAGGTTAAATGAAAAACTGTTTTTT
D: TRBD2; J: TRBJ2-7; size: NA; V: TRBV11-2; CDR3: CASSPTSGTYEQYF; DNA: TGTGCCAGCAGCCCTACTAGCGGCACCTACGAGCAGTACTTC
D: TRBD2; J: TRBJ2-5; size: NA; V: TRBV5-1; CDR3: CASSRTSATYQETQYF; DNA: TGCGCCAGCAGCCGGACTAGCGCAACGTACCAAGAGACCCAGTACTTC
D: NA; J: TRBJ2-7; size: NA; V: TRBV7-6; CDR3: CASSVGTGSYEQYF; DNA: TGTGCCAGCAGCGTGGGGACGGGCTCCTACGAGCAGTACTTC
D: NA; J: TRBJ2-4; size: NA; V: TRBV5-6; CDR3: CASSLAGTAKNIQYF; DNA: TGTGCCAGCAGCTTAGCAGGGACGGCCAAAAACATTCAGTACTTC
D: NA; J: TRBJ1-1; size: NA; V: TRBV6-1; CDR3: CASCERAETEAFF; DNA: TGTGCCAGCTGCGAAAGGGCGGAGACTGAAGCTTTCTTT
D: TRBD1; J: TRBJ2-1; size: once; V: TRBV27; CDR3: CASSRIWQGALYNEQFF; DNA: TGTGCCAGCAGCCGCATCTGGCAGGGGGCCCTTTACAATGAGCAGTTCTTC
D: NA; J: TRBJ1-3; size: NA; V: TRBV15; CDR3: CATSDTPASGNTIYF; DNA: TGTGCCACCAGCGACACACCAGCCTCTGGAAACACCATATATTTT
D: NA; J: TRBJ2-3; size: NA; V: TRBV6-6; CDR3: CASSYEGDTQYF; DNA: TGTGCCAGCAGTTACGAGGGGGATACGCAGTATTTT
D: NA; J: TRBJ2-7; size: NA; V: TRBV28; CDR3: CASSFLSRFVGGGSYEQYF; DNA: TGTGCCAGCAGTTTTCTCTCGCGGTTCGTTGGGGGAGGCTCCTACGAGCAGTACTTC
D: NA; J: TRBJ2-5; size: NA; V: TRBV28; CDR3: CASSYKETQYF; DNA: TGTGCCAGCAGCTACAAGGAGACCCAGTACTTC
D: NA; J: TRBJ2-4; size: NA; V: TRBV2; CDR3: CASSAPRLNIQYF; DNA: TGTGCCAGCAGTGCACCTCGTTTGAACATTCAGTACTTC
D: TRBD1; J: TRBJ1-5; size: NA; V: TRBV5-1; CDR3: CASSPGQGSNQPQHF; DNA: TGCGCCAGCAGCCCGGGACAGGGTAGCAATCAGCCCCAGCATTTT
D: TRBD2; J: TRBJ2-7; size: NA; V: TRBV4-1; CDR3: CASSQEGTGTSGTHEQYF; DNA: TGCGCCAGCAGCCAAGAGGGAACGGGGACTAGCGGGACCCACGAGCAGTACTTC
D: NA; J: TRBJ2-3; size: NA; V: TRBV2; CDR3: CASLEGRDTQYF; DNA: TGTGCCAGCCTGGAGGGCAGAGATACGCAGTATTTT
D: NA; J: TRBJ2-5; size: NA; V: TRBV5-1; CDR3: CASSRSPGGVETQYF; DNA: TGCGCCAGCAGCCGTTCGCCGGGTGGGGTAGAGACCCAGTACTTC
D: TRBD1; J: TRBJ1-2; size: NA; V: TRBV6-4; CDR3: CASSVRTGGVYGYTF; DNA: TGTGCCAGCAGTGTTCGGACAGGGGGCGTCTATGGCTACACCTTC
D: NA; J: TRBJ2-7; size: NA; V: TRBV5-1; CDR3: CASSFWTESSYEQYF; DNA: TGCGCCAGCAGCTTCTGGACAGAGTCTTCCTACGAGCAGTACTTC
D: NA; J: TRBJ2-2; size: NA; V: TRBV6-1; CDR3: CASGWGNGELFF; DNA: TGTGCCAGCGGATGGGGGAACGGGGAGCTGTTTTTT
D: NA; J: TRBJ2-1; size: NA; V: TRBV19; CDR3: CASSTDRYNEQFF; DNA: TGTGCCAGTAGTACGGACCGGTACAATGAGCAGTTCTTC
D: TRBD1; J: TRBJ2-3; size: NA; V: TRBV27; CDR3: CASRSRPTGGPDTQYF; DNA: TGTGCCAGCCGTTCTCGTCCGACAGGGGGCCCAGATACGCAGTATTTT
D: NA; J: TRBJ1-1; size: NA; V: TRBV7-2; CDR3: CASSLGLEYPEAFF; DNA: TGTGCCAGCAGCTTAGGATTAGAATACCCTGAAGCTTTCTTT
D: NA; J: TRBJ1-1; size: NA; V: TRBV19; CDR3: CASIKGYTEAFF; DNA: TGTGCCAGTATTAAGGGATACACTGAAGCTTTCTTT
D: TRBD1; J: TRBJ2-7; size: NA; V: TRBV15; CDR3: CATSTVTGTASSEQYF; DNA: TGTGCCACCAGCACAGTAACCGGGACAGCCTCCAGCGAGCAGTACTTC
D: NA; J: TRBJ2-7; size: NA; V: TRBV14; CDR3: CASSQLRTTYEQYF; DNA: TGTGCCAGCAGCCAACTGCGAACTACCTACGAGCAGTACTTC
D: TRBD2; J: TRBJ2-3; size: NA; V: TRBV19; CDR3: CASREREDGYTDTQYF; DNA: TGTGCCAGTAGGGAGCGGGAGGATGGGTACACAGATACGCAGTATTTT
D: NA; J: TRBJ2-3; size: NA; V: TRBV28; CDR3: CASSLTGPGDTQYF; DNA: TGTGCCAGCAGTTTAACTGGCCCGGGAGATACGCAGTATTTT
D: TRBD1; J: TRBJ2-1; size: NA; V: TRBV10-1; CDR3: CASSGPGQGPWQFF; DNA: TGCGCCAGCAGTGGGCCGGGACAGGGGCCCTGGCAGTTCTTC
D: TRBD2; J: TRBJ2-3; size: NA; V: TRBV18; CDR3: CASSPRSLAGVKSTDTQYF; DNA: TGTGCCAGCTCACCACGATCTCTAGCGGGAGTAAAAAGCACAGATACGCAGTATTTT
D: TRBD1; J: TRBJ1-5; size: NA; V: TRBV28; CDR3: CASSLSTGYGPQHF; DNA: TGTGCCAGCAGTCTGTCGACAGGGTACGGGCCCCAGCATTTT
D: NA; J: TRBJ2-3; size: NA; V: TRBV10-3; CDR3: CASSDLVADTQYF; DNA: TGTGCCAGCAGTGATCTGGTAGCAGATACGCAGTATTTT
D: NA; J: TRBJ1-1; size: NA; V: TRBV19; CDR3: CASSIMWNMNTEAFF; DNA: TGTGCCAGTAGTATTATGTGGAATATGAACACTGAAGCTTTCTTT
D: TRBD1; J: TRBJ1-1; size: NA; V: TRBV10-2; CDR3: CASSIQGALAEAFF; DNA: TGCGCCAGCAGTATACAGGGGGCCTTGGCTGAAGCTTTCTTT
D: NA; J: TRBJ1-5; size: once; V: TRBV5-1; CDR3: CASSLGIGLNQPQHF; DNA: TGCGCCAGCAGCTTGGGCATCGGACTCAATCAGCCCCAGCATTTT
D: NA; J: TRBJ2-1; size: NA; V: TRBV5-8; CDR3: CASSFKLAEQFF; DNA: TGTGCCAGCAGCTTCAAGTTGGCTGAGCAGTTCTTC
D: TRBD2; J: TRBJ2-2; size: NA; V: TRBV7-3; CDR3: CASSLTGTTTGELFF; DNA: TGTGCCAGCAGCTTAACCGGGACTACGACCGGGGAGCTGTTTTTT
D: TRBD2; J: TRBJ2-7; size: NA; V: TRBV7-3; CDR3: CASSQGLAETYEQYF; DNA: TGTGCCAGCAGCCAAGGGCTAGCGGAGACCTACGAGCAGTACTTC
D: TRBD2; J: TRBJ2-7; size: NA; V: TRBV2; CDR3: CASGTSATSYEQYF; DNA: TGTGCCAGCGGGACTAGCGCGACCTCCTACGAGCAGTACTTC
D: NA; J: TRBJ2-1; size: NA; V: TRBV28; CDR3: CASSPTGSWDNEQFF; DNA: TGTGCCAGCAGCCCCACCGGGAGTTGGGACAATGAGCAGTTCTTC